The present entry profiles one T cell receptor (beta chain) with its context. Its antigen is undetermined. Repertoires were generated with immunoSEQ multiplex PCR, while TCRdb's copy carries only in-frame clones and drops some. The table lists under 25,000 clones, roughly 81% of them singletons. Germline CDR1 reads MNHEY; CDR2 reads SVGAGI. Trimming stripped 8 bases from V and 1 base from J, with 8 bases between. The CDR3 spans 12 residues. Viral peptide pool expansion of antigen-specific CD4+ T cells preceded sequencing in the ViraFEST assay. Having been cultured for about 10 days, the cells underwent CD4+ T cell isolation. All participants had two doses of either the BNT162b2 or mRNA-1273 vaccine. These data come from a study of vaccination effects on CD4 cells after COVID-19.

The chain combines TRBV6-5 with TRBJ1-2, with D perhaps matching TRBD1 (5 bases). The TCR comes from a human donor who received a COVID-19 vaccine. Some clones in this sample may be carry-over from other donors' samples. This specimen was CD4+ T cells from PBMCs cultured with SARS-CoV-2 spike peptides, taken after COVID-19 vaccination. The CDR3 loop reads CASQQGNYGYTF. CDR3 nucleotides: TGTGCCAGCCAGCAGGGTAACTATGGCTACACCTTC.